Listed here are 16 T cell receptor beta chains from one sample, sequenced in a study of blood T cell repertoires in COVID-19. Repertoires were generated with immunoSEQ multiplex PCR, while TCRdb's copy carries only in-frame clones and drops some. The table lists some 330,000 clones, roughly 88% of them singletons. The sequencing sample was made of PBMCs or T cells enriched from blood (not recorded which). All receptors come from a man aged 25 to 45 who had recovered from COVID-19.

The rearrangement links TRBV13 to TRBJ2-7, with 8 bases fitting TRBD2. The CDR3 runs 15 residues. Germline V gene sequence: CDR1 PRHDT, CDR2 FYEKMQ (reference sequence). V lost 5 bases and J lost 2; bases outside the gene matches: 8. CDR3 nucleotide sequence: TGTGCCAGCAGCCTACGCGGGGGGCACCCCTACGAGCAGTACTTC. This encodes CASSLRGGHPYEQYF.

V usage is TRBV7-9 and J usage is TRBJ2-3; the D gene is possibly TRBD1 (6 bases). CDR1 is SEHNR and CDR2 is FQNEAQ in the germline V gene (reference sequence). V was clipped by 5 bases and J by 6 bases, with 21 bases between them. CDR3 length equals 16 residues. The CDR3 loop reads CASSPSGTDDRDTQYF. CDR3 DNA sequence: TGTGCCAGCAGCCCATCCGGGACGGATGACAGGGATACGCAGTATTTT.

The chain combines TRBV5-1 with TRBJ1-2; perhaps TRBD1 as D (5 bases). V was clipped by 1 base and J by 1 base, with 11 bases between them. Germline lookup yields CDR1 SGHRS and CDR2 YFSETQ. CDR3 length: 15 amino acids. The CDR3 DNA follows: TGCGCCAGCAGCTTGCAGGCAGGGATTAACTATGGCTACACCTTC. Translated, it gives CASSLQAGINYGYTF.

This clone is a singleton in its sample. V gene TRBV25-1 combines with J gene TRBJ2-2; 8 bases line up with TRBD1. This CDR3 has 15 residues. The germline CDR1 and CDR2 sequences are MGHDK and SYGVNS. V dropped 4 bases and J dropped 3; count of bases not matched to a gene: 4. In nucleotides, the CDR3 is TGTGCCAGCAGTGGGAGGACAGGGCACACCGGGGAGCTGTTTTTT. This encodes CASSGRTGHTGELFF.

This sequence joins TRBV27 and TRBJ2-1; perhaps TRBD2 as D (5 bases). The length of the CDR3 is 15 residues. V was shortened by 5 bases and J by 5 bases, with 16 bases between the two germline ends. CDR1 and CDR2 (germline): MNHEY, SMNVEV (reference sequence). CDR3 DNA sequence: TGTGCCAGCAGTCCCCGGCGGGCAGGCAACAATGAGCAGTTCTTC. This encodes CASSPRRAGNNEQFF.

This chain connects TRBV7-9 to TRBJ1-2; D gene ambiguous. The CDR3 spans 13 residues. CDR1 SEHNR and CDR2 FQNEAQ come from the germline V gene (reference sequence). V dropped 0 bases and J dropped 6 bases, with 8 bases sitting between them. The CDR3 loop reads CASSLATPHGYTF. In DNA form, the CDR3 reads TGTGCCAGCAGCTTAGCTACACCTCATGGCTACACCTTC.

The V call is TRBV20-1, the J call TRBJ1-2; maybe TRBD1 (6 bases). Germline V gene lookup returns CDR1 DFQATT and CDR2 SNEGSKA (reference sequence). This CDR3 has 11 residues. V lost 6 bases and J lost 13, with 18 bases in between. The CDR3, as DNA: TGCAGTGCAACCAGGCAAGGGGGTGGCACCTTC. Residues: CSATRQGGGTF.

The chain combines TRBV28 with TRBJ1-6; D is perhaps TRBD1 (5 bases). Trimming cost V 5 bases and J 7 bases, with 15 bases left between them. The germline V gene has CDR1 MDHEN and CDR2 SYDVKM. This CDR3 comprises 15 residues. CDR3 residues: CASSADSFKNSPLHF. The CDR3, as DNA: TGTGCCAGCAGTGCAGACAGCTTCAAGAATTCACCCCTCCACTTT. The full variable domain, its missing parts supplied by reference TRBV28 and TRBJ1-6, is DVKVTQSSRYLVKRTGEKVFLECVQDMDHENMFWYRQDPGLGLRLIYFSYDVKMKEKGDIPEGYSVSREKKERFSLILESASTNQTSMYLCASSADSFKNSPLHFGNGTRLTVT.

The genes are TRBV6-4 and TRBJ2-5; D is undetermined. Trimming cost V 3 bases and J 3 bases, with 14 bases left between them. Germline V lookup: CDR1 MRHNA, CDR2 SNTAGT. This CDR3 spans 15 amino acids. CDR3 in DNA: TGTGCCAGCAGTGAAATTCCTCCGGAGAAAGAGACCCAGTACTTC. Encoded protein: CASSEIPPEKETQYF.

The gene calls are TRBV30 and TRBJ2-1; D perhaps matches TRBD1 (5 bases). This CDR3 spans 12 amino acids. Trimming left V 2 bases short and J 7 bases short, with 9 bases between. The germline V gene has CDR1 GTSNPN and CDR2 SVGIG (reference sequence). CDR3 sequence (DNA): TGTGCCTGGAGTTGGCGGACAAATGAGCAGTTCTTC. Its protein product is CAWSWRTNEQFF.

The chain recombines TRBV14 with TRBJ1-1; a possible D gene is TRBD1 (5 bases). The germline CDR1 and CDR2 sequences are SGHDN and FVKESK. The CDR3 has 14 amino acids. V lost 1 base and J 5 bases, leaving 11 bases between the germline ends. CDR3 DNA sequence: TGTGCCAGCAGCCAAGTGTCAGGGCGGACTGAAGCTTTCTTT. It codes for CASSQVSGRTEAFF.

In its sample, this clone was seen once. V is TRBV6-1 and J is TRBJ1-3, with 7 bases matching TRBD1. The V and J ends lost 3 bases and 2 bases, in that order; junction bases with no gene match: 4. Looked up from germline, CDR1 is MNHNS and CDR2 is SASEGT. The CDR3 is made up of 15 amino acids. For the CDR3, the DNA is TGTGCCAGCAGTGAGTGGGACAGAGCTGGAAACACCATATATTTT. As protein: CASSEWDRAGNTIYF.

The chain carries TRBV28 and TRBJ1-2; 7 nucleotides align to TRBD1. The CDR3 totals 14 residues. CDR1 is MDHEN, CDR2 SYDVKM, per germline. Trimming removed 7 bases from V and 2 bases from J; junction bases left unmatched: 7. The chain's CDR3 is CASITQGQNYGYTF. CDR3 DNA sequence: TGTGCCAGCATCACACAGGGACAGAACTATGGCTACACCTTC.

CDR3 sequence reads: CASSWGRGNTEAFF. CDR3 in DNA: TGTGCCAGCAGCTGGGGAAGGGGTAACACTGAAGCTTTCTTT. The V call is TRBV11-2, the J call TRBJ1-1, with D tentatively TRBD1 (5 bases). The germline V gene encodes CDR1 SGHAT and CDR2 FQNNGV. This CDR3 has 14 residues. The V and J ends lost 4 bases and 2 bases respectively, with 11 bases between them.

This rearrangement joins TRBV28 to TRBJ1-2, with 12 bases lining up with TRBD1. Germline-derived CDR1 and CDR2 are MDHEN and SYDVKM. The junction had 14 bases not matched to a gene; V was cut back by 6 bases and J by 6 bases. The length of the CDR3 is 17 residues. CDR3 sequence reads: CASSPSDRDRGQDGYTF. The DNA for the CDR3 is TGTGCCAGCAGCCCTTCGGATCGGGACAGGGGGCAGGATGGCTACACCTTC.

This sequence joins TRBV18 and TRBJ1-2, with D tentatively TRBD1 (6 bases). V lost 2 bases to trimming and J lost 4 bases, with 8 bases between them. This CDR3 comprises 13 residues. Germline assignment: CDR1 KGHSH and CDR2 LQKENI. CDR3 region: CASSPRTAYGYTF. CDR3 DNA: TGTGCCAGCTCACCAAGGACAGCCTATGGCTACACCTTC.